The 8 T cell receptor beta chains reported below all come from one sample, sequenced in a study of blood T cell repertoires in COVID-19. Method: immunoSEQ multiplex PCR; TCRdb's copy keeps in-frame clones and lacks some. This sample has 240,000 or so clones, with roughly 88% found just once. The specimen sequenced was peripheral blood. These receptors were obtained from a man older than 75 with acute or convalescent COVID-19.

V gene TRBV6-5 combines with J gene TRBJ1-1; maybe TRBD1 (6 bases). The CDR3 is 12 residues long. Trimming stripped 6 bases from V and 7 bases from J, with 12 bases between. CDR1 MNHEY and CDR2 SVGAGI come from the germline V gene. CDR3 nucleotides: TGTGCCAGCAGCGCACAGGGCCTTGAAGCTTTCTTT. Translated: CASSAQGLEAFF.

The chain carries TRBV10-1 and TRBJ1-5, with TRBD1 matching 9 bases. The CDR3 has 13 residues. Germline V lookup: CDR1 WNHNN, CDR2 SYGVQD (reference sequence). The J segment lost 6 bases and the V segment lost 6 bases, leaving 3 bases of the junction unmatched. The DNA for the CDR3 is TGCGCCAGCAGCGTACAGGGGGCTCAGCCCCAGCATTTT. It yields the protein CASSVQGAQPQHF.

The J gene is TRBJ1-2, the V gene TRBV27; possibly TRBD1 for D (6 bases). This CDR3 has 12 residues. The V end was cut by 6 bases, the J end by 7 bases, with 12 bases between. CDR1 and CDR2 from the germline V gene are MNHEY and SMNVEV (reference sequence). This chain's CDR3 is CASSDRLVGYTF. The CDR3 bases are TGTGCCAGCAGCGACAGGTTGGTTGGCTACACCTTC.

The rearrangement joins TRBV18 to TRBJ1-5; no definite D call. Trimming left V 2 bases short and J 0 bases short, with 8 bases between. CDR3 size: 15 residues. Germline assignment: CDR1 KGHSH and CDR2 LQKENI. The CDR3 region has the DNA TGTGCCAGCTCACCAGGCAGCGATAGCAATCAGCCCCAGCATTTT. It translates to CASSPGSDSNQPQHF.

J is TRBJ2-7 and V is TRBV3-1 (or the pseudogene TRBV3-2); 7 nucleotides line up with TRBD1. This CDR3 has 13 residues. The germline gives CDR1 LGHDT, CDR2 YNNKEL (reference sequence). Unmatched junction bases numbered 1, after V lost 3 bases and J lost 2 bases. The DNA for the CDR3 is TGTGCCAGCAGCCATGACAGGGCCTACGAGCAGTACTTC. It translates to CASSHDRAYEQYF.

The gene calls are TRBV2 and TRBJ2-5; TRBD2 aligns across 7 bases. Germline assignment: CDR1 SNHLY and CDR2 FYNNEI. The CDR3 consists of 11 residues. V lost 10 bases and J lost 7; bases outside the gene matches: 6. The CDR3 sequence: CATRGDGTQYF. As DNA, the CDR3 is TGTGCCACCCGGGGGGATGGGACCCAGTACTTC.

The gene calls are TRBV29-1 and TRBJ1-1, with TRBD1 as a possible D gene (5 bases). The CDR3 spans 10 residues. Germline V gene data show CDR1 as SQVTM and CDR2 as ANQGSEA. The V end lost 4 bases, the J end lost 7 bases, and 7 bases lay between the germline ends. CDR3 in DNA: TGCAGCGTTGGGACACTTGAAGCTTTCTTT. This gives the protein CSVGTLEAFF.

This clone was picked up one time. The V gene is TRBV7-9, the J gene TRBJ1-5; the D is unclear. This CDR3 has 14 residues. Germline V gives CDR1 SEHNR, CDR2 FQNEAQ (reference sequence). Trimming cost V 1 base and J 3 bases, with 7 bases left between them. The CDR3 sequence: CASSLDGNNQPQHF. The CDR3 DNA reads as TGTGCCAGCAGCTTAGATGGCAACAATCAGCCCCAGCATTTT. The full variable domain, completed using reference TRBV7-9 and TRBJ1-5, is DTGVSQNPRHKITKRGQNVTFRCDPISEHNRLYWYRQTLGQGPEFLTYFQNEAQLEKSRLLSDRFSAERPKGSFSTLEIQRTEQGDSAMYLCASSLDGNNQPQHFGDGTRLSIL.